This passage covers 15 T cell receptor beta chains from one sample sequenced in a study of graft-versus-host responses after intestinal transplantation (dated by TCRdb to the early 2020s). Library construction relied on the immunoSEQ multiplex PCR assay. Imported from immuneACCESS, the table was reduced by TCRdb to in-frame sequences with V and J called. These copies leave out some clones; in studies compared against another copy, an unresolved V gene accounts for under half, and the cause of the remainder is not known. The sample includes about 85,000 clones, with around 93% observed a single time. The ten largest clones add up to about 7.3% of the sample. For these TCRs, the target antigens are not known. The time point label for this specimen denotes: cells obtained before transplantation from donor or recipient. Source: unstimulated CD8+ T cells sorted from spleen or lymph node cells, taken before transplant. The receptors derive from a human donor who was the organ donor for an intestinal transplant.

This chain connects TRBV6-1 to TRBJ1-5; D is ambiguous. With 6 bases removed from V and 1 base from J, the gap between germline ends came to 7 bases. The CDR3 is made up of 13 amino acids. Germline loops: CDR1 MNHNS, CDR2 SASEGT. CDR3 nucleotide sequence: TGTGCCAGCAGAGGAGCAAGCAATCAGCCCCAGCATTTT. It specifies CASRGASNQPQHF.

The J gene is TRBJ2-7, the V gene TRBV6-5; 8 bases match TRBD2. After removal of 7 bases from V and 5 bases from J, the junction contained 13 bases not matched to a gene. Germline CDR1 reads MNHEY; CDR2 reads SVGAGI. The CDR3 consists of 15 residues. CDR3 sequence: CASTTIRGGSHEQYF. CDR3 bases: TGTGCCAGCACCACCATCCGCGGGGGGTCCCACGAGCAGTACTTC.

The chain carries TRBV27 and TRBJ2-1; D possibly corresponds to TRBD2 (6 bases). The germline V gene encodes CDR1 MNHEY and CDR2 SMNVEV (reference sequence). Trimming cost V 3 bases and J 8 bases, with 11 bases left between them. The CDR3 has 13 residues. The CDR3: CASSFFAGYEQFF. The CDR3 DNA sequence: TGTGCCAGCAGTTTTTTTGCGGGGTATGAGCAGTTCTTC.

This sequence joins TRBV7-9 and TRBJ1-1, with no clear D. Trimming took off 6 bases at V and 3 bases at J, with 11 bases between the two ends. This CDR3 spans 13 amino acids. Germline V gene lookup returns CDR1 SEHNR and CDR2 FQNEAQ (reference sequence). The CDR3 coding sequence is TGTGCCAGCAGTTCTCCTTCGGACACTGAAGCTTTCTTT. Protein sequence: CASSSPSDTEAFF.

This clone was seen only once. The CDR3 DNA is TGTGCCAGCAGTGAACTCAGCCCCGGTGGGAATCAGCCCCAGCATTTT. Its protein product is CASSELSPGGNQPQHF. This sequence joins TRBV2 and TRBJ1-5; D is unclear. V was clipped by 2 bases and J by 4 bases, with 15 bases between them. The CDR3 covers 16 residues. CDR1 is SNHLY, CDR2 FYNNEI, per germline. Filled out from reference TRBV2 and TRBJ1-5, the complete variable domain reads EPEVTQTPSHQVTQMGQEVILRCVPISNHLYFYWYRQILGQKVEFLVSFYNNEISEKSEIFDDQFSVERPDGSNFTLKIRSTKLEDSAMYFCASSELSPGGNQPQHFGDGTRLSIL.

CDR3 region: CASSFVNEQYF. DNA of the CDR3: TGTGCCAGCAGCTTTGTGAACGAGCAGTACTTC. This rearrangement joins TRBV5-5 to TRBJ2-7; the D is unclear. The germline V and J ends were trimmed by 2 bases and 5 bases, with 5 bases remaining between them. The CDR3 totals 11 residues. Germline values: CDR1 SGHKS, CDR2 YYEKEE (reference sequence).

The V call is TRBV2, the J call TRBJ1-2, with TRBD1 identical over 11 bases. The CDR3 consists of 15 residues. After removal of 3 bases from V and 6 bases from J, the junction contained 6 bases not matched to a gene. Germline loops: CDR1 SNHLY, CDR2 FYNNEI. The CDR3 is CASSELGQGADGYTF. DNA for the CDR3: TGTGCCAGCAGTGAGCTAGGACAGGGGGCAGATGGCTACACCTTC.

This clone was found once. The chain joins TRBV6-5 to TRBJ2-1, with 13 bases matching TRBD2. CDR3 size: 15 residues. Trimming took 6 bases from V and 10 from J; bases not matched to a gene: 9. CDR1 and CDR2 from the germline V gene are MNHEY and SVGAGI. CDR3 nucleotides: TGTGCCAGCAGCCGGGGACTAGCGGGGACTGAGGAGCAGTTCTTC. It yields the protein CASSRGLAGTEEQFF.

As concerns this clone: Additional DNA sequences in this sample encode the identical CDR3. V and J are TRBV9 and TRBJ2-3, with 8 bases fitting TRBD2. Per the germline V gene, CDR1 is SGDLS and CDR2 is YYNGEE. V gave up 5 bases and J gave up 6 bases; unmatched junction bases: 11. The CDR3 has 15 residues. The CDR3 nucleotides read TGTGCCAGCAGTATAGCGGGGTCCGTGGGGGATACGCAGTATTTT. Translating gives CASSIAGSVGDTQYF.

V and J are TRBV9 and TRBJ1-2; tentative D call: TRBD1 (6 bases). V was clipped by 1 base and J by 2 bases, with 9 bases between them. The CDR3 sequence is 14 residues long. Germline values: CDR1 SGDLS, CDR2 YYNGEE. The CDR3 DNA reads TGTGCCAGCAGCGTAATGGGGGCGAACTATGGCTACACCTTC. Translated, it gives CASSVMGANYGYTF.

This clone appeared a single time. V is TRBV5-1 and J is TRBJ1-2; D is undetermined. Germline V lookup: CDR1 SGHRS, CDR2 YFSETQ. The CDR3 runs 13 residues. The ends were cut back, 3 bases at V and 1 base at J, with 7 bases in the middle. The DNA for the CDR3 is TGCGCCAGCAGCTGGTCAAGTAACTATGGCTACACCTTC. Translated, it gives CASSWSSNYGYTF.

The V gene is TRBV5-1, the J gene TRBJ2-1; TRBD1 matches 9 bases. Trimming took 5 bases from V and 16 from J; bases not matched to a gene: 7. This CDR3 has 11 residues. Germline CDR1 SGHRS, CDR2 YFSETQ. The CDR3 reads CASSSGTGSFF. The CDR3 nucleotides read TGCGCCAGCAGTTCCGGGACAGGGTCATTCTTC.

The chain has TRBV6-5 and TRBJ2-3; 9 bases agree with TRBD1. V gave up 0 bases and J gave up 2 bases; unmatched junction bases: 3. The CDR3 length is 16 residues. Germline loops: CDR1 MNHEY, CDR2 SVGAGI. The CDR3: CASSYSGTGNTDTQYF. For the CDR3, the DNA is TGTGCCAGCAGTTACTCGGGGACAGGGAACACAGATACGCAGTATTTT.

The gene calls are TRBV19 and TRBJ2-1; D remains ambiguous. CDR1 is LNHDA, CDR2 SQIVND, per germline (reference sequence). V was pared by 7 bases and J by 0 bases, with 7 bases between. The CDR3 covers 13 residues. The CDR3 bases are TGTGCCAGTACGAGAAGCTCCTACAATGAGCAGTTCTTC. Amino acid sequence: CASTRSSYNEQFF.

The CDR3 DNA sequence: TGTGCCAGCAGCTTAGGCGGGGACACTGAAGCTTTCTTT. Residues: CASSLGGDTEAFF. The chain recombines TRBV7-9 with TRBJ1-1; unclear D gene. CDR3 length: 13 amino acids. Per the germline V gene, CDR1 is SEHNR and CDR2 is FQNEAQ (reference sequence). Trimming took off 1 base at V and 3 bases at J, with 6 bases between the two ends.